This T cell receptor beta chain was found in a study of beta chain features in type 1 diabetes. The CDR3 is 19 amino acids. Trimming took 1 base from V and 6 from J, leaving 26 bases between them. CDR1 and CDR2 (germline): SGHKS, YYEKEE (reference sequence). This clone was counted a few times. The sequenced template was cDNA made from the entire isolated RNA. Here immunoSEQ multiplex PCR was the method, and the copy in TCRdb shows in-frame clones only, minus some. The data hold about 160,000 clones, with roughly 8.1% observed a single time. The clonotype was recovered from a man aged 18 to 29 in good health. The chain is built from TRBV5-5 and TRBJ2-1; perhaps TRBD2 as D (6 bases). The sample was central memory CD4+ T cells from blood. CDR3 residues: CASSLKDRIPGTFFNEQFF. The CDR3 DNA is TGTGCCAGCAGCTTGAAAGATCGTATTCCAGGGACTTTTTTCAATGAGCAGTTCTTC. Complete variable domain (other parts from reference TRBV5-5 and TRBJ2-1): DAGVTQSPTHLIKTRGQQVTLRCSPISGHKSVSWYQQVLGQGPQFIFQYYEKEERGRGNFPDRFSARQFPNYSSELNVNALLLGDSALYLCASSLKDRIPGTFFNEQFFGPGTRLTVL.